The 4 T cell receptor beta chains below all came from one sample that was sequenced in a study of human T cells and chemical hapten exposure. The sample's time point: patch test 1, 2 weeks after DPC sensitization. Regarding treatment: therapeutic diphenylcyclopropenone sensitization with weekly scalp DPC. TCRdb re-called the RACE reads with MiXCR, one entry per CDR3 protein. The sample lists about 120,000 distinct CDR3 sequences; 9% to 13% were seen once. Source: whole blood, taken in connection with sensitization to the hapten diphenylcyclopropenone (DPC). The source is a woman between 50 and 59 years old with alopecia areata. Some clones in this sample may be carry-over from other donors' samples.

The chain couples TRBV6-2 or TRBV6-3 to TRBJ2-7; 7 nucleotides align to TRBD1. CDR3 length equals 15 residues. After removal of 6 bases from V and 0 bases from J, the junction contained 8 bases not matched to a gene. CDR1 is MNHEY, CDR2 SVGEGT, per germline. The CDR3 protein is CASSKGTDSSYEQYF. The CDR3 DNA follows: TGTGCCAGCAGCAAAGGGACAGATAGCTCCTACGAGCAGTACTTC.

The table lists this clonotype with a few counts. This sequence joins TRBV28 and TRBJ2-2; D gene unclear. V was pared by 3 bases and J by 6 bases, with 11 bases between. The CDR3 is 14 amino acids. Germline V lookup: CDR1 MDHEN, CDR2 SYDVKM. The CDR3 spells CASSFRATPGELFF. For the CDR3, the DNA is TGTGCCAGCAGTTTTAGGGCGACCCCCGGGGAGCTGTTTTTT.

This chain uses TRBV5-8 with TRBJ2-1; 8 nucleotides match TRBD2. Germline V gives CDR1 SGHTS, CDR2 YDEGEE. The junction had 9 bases not matched to a gene; V was cut back by 6 bases and J by 4 bases. There are 15 residues in the CDR3. The CDR3 region has the DNA TGTGCCAGCACTCGTAGCGGGGCTAGTTACAATGAGCAGTTCTTC. Its protein product is CASTRSGASYNEQFF.

The table lists this clonotype with a few counts. The rearrangement joins TRBV7-9 to TRBJ2-5; a possible D gene is TRBD1 (5 bases). Germline V gene data show CDR1 as SEHNR and CDR2 as FQNEAQ (reference sequence). Trimming pared 3 bases from V and 5 bases from J, leaving 13 bases between. The CDR3 spans 14 residues. The CDR3 spells CASSLQGSFETQYF. Here the CDR3 DNA reads TGTGCCAGCAGCTTGCAGGGTTCGTTCGAGACCCAGTACTTC. Full variable domain (rest looked up from reference TRBV7-9 and TRBJ2-5): DTGVSQNPRHKITKRGQNVTFRCDPISEHNRLYWYRQTLGQGPEFLTYFQNEAQLEKSRLLSDRFSAERPKGSFSTLEIQRTEQGDSAMYLCASSLQGSFETQYFGPGTRLLVL.